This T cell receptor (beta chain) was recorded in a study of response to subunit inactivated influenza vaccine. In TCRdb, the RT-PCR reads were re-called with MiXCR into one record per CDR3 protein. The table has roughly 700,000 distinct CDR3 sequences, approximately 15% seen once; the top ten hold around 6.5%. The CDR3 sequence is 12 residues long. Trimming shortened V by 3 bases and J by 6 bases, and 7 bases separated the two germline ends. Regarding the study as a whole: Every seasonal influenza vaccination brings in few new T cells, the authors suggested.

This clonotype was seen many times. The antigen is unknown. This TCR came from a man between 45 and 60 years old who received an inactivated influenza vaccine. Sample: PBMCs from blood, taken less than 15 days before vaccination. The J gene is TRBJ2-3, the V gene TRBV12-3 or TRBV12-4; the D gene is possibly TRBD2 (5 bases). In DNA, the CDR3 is TGTGCCAGCAGTTTGGGAGACGATACGCAGTATTTT. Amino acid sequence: CASSLGDDTQYF.